Reported below is one T cell receptor beta chain. The data were obtained in a study of molecular identifiers for immune sequencing clone quantification. A CD8+CD4-CCR7+CD45RA+ gate was used to sort naive CD8 T cells. The V gene end was trimmed by 8 bases and the J gene end by 7 bases; junction bases not matched to a gene: 9. The germline V gene has CDR1 SGHNT and CDR2 YENEEA. The CDR3 consists of 14 residues. MiXCR, run by TCRdb on the PCR reads, gives a single entry per CDR3 protein. Here the sample spans 400,000 to 600,000 distinct CDR3 sequences, 20% to 25% being singletons. The sequenced sample was naive CD8+ T cells from blood, with Jurkat cell RNA spiked in. Subset defined: FACS-sorted CD8+CD4-CCR7+CD45RA+ naive T cells. This rearrangement joins TRBV11-3 to TRBJ2-7, with TRBD1 identical over 12 bases. The sequence derives from a human donor in good health. Some libraries in this study had Jurkat cell RNA spiked in. DNA for the CDR3: TGTGCCAGCGGCCTGGGACAGGGGGCGGGAGAGCAGTACTTC. It is translated as CASGLGQGAGEQYF.